Sequencing of this T cell receptor (beta chain) was carried out in a study of identical twins. The table lists this clonotype with a few counts. Its target is unknown. This CDR3 is built from 16 residues. Germline V CDR1 and CDR2: SGHVS, FQNEAQ. After removal of 5 bases from V and 6 bases from J, the junction contained 9 bases not matched to a gene. Whole-study findings and limits: Weaker excess twin sharing was observed in beta out-of-frame sequences.

MiXCR, applied by TCRdb to the 5' RACE reads, yields one record per CDR3 protein. The repertoire holds 650,000 to 750,000 distinct CDR3 sequences, less than 25% seen once, with around 4.4% in the top ten. These data were also reused for a study on T cells expressing NK-cell markers. That work states: Restricting sorting to alpha-beta TCR T cells was achieved in several experiments by an anti-gamma-delta TCR antibody.

Material: PBMCs. The chain employs TRBV7-8 and TRBJ2-1; TRBD2 matches at 11 bases. This clonotype was sampled from a woman between 18 and 29 years old in good health. The CDR3 sequence: CASSGLAGGRGNEQFF. CDR3 in DNA: TGTGCCAGCAGCGGGCTAGCGGGGGGTCGGGGCAATGAGCAGTTCTTC. The entire variable domain, with the rest obtained from reference TRBV7-8 and TRBJ2-1, is as follows: GAGVSQSPRYKVAKRGQDVALRCDPISGHVSLFWYQQALGQGPEFLTYFQNEAQLDKSGLPSDRFFAERPEGSVSTLKIQRTQQEDSAVYLCASSGLAGGRGNEQFFGPGTRLTVL.